The present T cell receptor (beta chain) was sequenced within a study of OX40 agonist ivuxolimab in advanced cancers. Clones were sequenced by immunoSEQ multiplex PCR, and TCRdb holds only the in-frame ones, with some missing. The repertoire has 25,000 to 35,000 clones, 80% to 90% of them found once; the top ten carry roughly 30%. The junction had 7 bases not matched to a gene; V was cut back by 0 bases and J by 3 bases. The CDR3 runs 16 residues. CDR1 is MGHRA and CDR2 is YSYEKL in the germline V gene. The genes are TRBV4-1 and TRBJ2-7, with 8 bases lining up with TRBD2. The source was CD4+ or CD8+ T cells sorted from blood, collected in a trial of the OX40 agonist ivuxolimab. This TCR derives from an adult with an advanced solid tumor such as melanoma, head and neck, liver or kidney cancer. The CDR3 here is CASSQEGPAGVYEQYF. In nucleotides, the CDR3 is TGCGCCAGCAGCCAAGAAGGCCCAGCGGGAGTCTACGAGCAGTACTTC.